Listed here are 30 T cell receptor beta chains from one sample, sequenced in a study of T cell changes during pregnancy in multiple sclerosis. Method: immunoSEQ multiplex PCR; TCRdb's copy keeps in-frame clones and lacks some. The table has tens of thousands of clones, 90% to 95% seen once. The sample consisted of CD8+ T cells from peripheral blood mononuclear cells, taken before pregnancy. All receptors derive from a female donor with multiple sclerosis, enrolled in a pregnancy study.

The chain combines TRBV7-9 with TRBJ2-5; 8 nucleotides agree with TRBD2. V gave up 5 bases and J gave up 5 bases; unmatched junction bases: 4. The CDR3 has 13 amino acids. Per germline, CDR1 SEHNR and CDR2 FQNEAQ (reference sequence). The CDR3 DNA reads TGTGCCAGCAGCCCAGCGGGAGATGAGACCCAGTACTTC. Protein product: CASSPAGDETQYF. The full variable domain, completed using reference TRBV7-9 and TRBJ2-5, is DTGVSQNPRHKITKRGQNVTFRCDPISEHNRLYWYRQTLGQGPEFLTYFQNEAQLEKSRLLSDRFSAERPKGSFSTLEIQRTEQGDSAMYLCASSPAGDETQYFGPGTRLLVL.

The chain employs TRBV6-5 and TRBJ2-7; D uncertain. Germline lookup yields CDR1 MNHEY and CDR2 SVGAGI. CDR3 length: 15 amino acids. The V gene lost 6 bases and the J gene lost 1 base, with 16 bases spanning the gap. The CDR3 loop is CASSQNADGSYEQYF. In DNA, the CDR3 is TGTGCCAGCAGCCAGAACGCCGACGGGTCCTACGAGCAGTACTTC.

The CDR3 region is CASSETGNYNEQFF. The CDR3 nucleotides are TGCGCCAGCAGTGAGACAGGGAACTACAATGAGCAGTTCTTC. The chain links TRBV10-1 to TRBJ2-1, with a tentative D call TRBD1 (6 bases). V was clipped by 2 bases and J by 3 bases, with 8 bases between them. The CDR3 is 14 amino acids. Germline loops: CDR1 WNHNN, CDR2 SYGVQD (reference sequence).

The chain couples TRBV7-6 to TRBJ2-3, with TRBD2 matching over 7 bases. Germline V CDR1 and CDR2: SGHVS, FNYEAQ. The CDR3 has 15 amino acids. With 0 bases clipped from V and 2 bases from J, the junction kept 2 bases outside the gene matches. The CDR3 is CASSLAGGITDTQYF. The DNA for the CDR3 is TGTGCCAGCAGCTTAGCGGGAGGGATCACAGATACGCAGTATTTT.

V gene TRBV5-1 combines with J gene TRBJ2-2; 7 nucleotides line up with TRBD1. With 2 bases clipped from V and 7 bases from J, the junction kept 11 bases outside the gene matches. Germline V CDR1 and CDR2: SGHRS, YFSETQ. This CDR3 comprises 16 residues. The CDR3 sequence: CASSFFDRDVGGELFF. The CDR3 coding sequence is TGCGCCAGCAGCTTTTTCGACAGGGATGTCGGCGGGGAGCTGTTTTTT. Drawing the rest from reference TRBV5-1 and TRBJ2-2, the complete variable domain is KAGVTQTPRYLIKTRGQQVTLSCSPISGHRSVSWYQQTPGQGLQFLFEYFSETQRNKGNFPGRFSGRQFSNSRSEMNVSTLELGDSALYLCASSFFDRDVGGELFFGEGSRLTVL.

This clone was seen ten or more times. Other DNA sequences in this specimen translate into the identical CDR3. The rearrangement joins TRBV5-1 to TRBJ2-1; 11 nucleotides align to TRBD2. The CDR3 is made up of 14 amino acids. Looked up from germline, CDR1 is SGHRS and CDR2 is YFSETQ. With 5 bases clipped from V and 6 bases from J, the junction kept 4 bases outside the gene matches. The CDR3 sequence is CASSLAGGTNEQFF. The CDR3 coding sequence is TGCGCCAGCAGTTTAGCGGGAGGGACCAATGAGCAGTTCTTC.

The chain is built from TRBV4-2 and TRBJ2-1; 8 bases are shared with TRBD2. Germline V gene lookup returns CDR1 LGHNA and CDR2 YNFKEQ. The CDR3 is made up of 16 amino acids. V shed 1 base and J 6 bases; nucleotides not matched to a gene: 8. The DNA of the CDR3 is TGTGCCAGCAGCCAAGCAACTAGCGGATATCTCAATGAGCAGTTCTTC. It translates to CASSQATSGYLNEQFF.

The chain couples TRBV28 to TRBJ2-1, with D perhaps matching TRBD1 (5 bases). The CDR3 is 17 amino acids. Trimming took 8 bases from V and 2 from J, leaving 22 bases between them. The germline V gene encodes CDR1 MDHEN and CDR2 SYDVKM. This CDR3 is CASSTGDRTNTYNEQFF. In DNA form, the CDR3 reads TGTGCCAGCTCCACAGGAGACCGAACCAATACCTACAATGAGCAGTTCTTC.

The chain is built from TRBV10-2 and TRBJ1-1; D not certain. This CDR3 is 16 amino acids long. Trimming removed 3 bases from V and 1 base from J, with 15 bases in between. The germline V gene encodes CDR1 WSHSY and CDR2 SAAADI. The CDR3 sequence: CASSDPGNRGNTEAFF. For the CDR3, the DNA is TGCGCCAGCAGTGATCCCGGGAACAGAGGGAACACTGAAGCTTTCTTT.

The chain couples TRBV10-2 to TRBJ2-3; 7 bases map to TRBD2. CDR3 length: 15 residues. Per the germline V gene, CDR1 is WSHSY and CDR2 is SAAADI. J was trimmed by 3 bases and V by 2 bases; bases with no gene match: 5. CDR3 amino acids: CASSERRGETDTQYF. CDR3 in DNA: TGCGCCAGCAGTGAGCGCCGGGGGGAGACAGATACGCAGTATTTT.

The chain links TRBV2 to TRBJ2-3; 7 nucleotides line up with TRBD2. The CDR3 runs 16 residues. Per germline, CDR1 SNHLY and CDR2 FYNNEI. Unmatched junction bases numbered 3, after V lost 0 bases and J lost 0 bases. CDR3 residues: CASSEANGRSTDTQYF. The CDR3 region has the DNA TGTGCCAGCAGTGAAGCTAACGGGAGGAGCACAGATACGCAGTATTTT.

The CDR3 DNA follows: TGTGCCACCGCCCCCTGGACAGGGGACACTGAAGCTTTCTTT. Protein product: CATAPWTGDTEAFF. The rearrangement uses TRBV19 and TRBJ1-1; the match to TRBD1 covers 9 bases. Germline lookup yields CDR1 LNHDA and CDR2 SQIVND (reference sequence). CDR3 length: 14 residues. V shed 10 bases, J shed 3 bases, and the junction held 9 bases outside the gene matches. Based on the CDR3 plus reference TRBV19 and TRBJ1-1, the full variable domain is DGGITQSPKYLFRKEGQNVTLSCEQNLNHDAMYWYRQDPGQGLRLIYYSQIVNDFQKGDIAEGYSVSREKKESFPLTVTSAQKNPTAFYLCATAPWTGDTEAFFGQGTRLTVV.

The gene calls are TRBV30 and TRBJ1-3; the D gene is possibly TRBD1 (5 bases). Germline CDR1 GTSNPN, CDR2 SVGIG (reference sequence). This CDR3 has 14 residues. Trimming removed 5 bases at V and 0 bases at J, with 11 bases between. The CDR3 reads CAWDSGLSGNTIYF. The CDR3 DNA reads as TGTGCCTGGGACTCAGGGCTCTCTGGAAACACCATATATTTT. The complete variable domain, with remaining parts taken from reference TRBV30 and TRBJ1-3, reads SQTIHQWPATLVQPVGSPLSLECTVEGTSNPNLYWYRQAAGRGLQLLFYSVGIGQISSEVPQNLSASRPQDRQFILSSKKLLLSDSGFYLCAWDSGLSGNTIYFGEGSWLTVV.

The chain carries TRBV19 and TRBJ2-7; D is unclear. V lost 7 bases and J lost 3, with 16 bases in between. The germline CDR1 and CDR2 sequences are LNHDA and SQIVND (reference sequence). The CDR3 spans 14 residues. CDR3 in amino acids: CASTPTGGIYEQYF. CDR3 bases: TGTGCCAGTACCCCGACCGGCGGAATCTACGAGCAGTACTTC.

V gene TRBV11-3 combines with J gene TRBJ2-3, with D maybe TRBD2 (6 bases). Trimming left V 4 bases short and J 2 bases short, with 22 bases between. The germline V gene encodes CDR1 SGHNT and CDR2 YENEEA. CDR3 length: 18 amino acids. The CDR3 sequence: CASSCPNPGLPTTDTQYF. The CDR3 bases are TGTGCCAGCAGCTGCCCTAATCCGGGACTCCCAACCACAGATACGCAGTATTTT.

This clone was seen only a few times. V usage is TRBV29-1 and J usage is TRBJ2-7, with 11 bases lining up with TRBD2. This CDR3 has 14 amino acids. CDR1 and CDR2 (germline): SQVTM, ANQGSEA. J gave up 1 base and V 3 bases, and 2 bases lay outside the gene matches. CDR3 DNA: TGCAGCGTTGAGTCTAGCGGGAGGTCCTACGAGCAGTACTTC. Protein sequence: CSVESSGRSYEQYF.

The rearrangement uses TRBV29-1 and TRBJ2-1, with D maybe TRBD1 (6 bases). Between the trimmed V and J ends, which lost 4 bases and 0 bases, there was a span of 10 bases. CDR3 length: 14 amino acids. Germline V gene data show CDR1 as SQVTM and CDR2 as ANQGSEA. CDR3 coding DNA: TGCAGCGTTGTGGACAGTTACTCCTACAATGAGCAGTTCTTC. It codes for CSVVDSYSYNEQFF.

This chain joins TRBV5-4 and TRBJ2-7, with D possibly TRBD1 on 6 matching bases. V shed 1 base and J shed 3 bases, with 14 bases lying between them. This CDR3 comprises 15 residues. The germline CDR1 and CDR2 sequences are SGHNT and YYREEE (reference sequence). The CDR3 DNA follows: TGTGCCAGCAGCTTGCGCACAGGGAATTACTACGAGCAGTACTTC. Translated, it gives CASSLRTGNYYEQYF.

CDR3 sequence (DNA): TGCGCCAGCAGCTTGGAAACTAGCCGTTACACAGATACGCAGTATTTT. Its protein product is CASSLETSRYTDTQYF. The V call is TRBV5-1, the J call TRBJ2-3, with D tentatively TRBD2 (6 bases). V was pared by 0 bases and J by 2 bases, with 13 bases between. This CDR3 spans 16 amino acids. Germline-derived CDR1 and CDR2 are SGHRS and YFSETQ. Full variable domain (missing parts from reference TRBV5-1 and TRBJ2-3): KAGVTQTPRYLIKTRGQQVTLSCSPISGHRSVSWYQQTPGQGLQFLFEYFSETQRNKGNFPGRFSGRQFSNSRSEMNVSTLELGDSALYLCASSLETSRYTDTQYFGPGTRLTVL.

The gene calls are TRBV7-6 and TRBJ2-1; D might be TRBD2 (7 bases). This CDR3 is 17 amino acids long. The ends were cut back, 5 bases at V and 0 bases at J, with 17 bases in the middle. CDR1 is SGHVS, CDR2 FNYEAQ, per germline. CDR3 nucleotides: TGTGCCAGCAGCGGGGGAGGGGGGGGAGGCTCCTACAATGAGCAGTTCTTC. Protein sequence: CASSGGGGGGSYNEQFF.

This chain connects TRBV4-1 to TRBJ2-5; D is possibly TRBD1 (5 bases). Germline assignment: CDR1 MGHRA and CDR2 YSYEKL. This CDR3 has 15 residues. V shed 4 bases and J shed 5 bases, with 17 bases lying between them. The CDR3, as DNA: TGCGCCAGCAGCCCAGGCCCAGGGCCAACGGAGACCCAGTACTTC. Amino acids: CASSPGPGPTETQYF.

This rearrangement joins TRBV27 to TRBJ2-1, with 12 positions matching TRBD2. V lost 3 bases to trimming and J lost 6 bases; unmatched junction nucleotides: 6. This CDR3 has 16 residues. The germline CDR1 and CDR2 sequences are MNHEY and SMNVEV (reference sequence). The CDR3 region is CASSFQTSGRSNEQFF. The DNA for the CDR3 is TGTGCCAGCAGTTTCCAGACTAGCGGGAGAAGCAATGAGCAGTTCTTC.

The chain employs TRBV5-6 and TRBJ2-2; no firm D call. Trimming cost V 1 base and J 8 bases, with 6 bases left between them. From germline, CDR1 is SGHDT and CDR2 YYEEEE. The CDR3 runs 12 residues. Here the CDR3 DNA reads TGTGCCAGCAGCTTGATACAGGGGGAGCTGTTTTTT. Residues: CASSLIQGELFF.

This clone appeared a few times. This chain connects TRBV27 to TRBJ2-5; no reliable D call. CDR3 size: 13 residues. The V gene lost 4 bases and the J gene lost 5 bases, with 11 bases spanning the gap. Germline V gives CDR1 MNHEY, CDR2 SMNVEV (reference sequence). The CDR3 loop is CASSWRRGETQYF. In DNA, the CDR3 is TGTGCCAGCAGTTGGCGGCGTGGGGAGACCCAGTACTTC.

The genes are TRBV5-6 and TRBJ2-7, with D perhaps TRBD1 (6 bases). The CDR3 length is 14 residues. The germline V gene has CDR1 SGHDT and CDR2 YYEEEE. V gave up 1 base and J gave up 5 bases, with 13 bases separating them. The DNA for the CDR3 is TGTGCCAGCAGCTTGACGAGGGGGTCCAACGAGCAGTACTTC. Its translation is CASSLTRGSNEQYF. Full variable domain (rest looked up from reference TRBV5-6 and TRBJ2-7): DAGVTQSPTHLIKTRGQQVTLRCSPKSGHDTVSWYQQALGQGPQFIFQYYEEEERQRGNFPDRFSGHQFPNYSSELNVNALLLGDSALYLCASSLTRGSNEQYFGPGTRLTVT.

The CDR3 sequence: CASSDSPVSTADTQYF. The CDR3 nucleotides read TGTGCCAGCAGTGACAGTCCGGTATCGACTGCAGATACGCAGTATTTT. The V call is TRBV6-4, the J call TRBJ2-3, with D unclear. The length of the CDR3 is 16 residues. V lost 2 bases and J 4 bases, leaving 16 bases between the germline ends. Germline CDR1 reads MRHNA; CDR2 reads SNTAGT.

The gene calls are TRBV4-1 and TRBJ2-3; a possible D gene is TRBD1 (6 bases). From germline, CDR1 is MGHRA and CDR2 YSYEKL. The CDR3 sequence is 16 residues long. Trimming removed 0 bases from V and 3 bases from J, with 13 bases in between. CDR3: CASSQDLWTVTDTQYF. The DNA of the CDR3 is TGCGCCAGCAGCCAAGATCTTTGGACAGTAACAGATACGCAGTATTTT.

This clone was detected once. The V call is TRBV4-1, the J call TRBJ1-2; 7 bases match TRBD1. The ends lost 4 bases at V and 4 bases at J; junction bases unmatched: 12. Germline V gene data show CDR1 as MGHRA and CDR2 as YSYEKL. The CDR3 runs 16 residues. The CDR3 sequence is CASSPLIQGPLYGYTF. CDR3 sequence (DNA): TGCGCCAGCAGCCCCTTAATACAGGGGCCCCTCTATGGCTACACCTTC.

The CDR3 nucleotides read TGTGCCAGCAGCTTAATGGCAGGGGACGAGCAGTACTTC. It yields the protein CASSLMAGDEQYF. The chain joins TRBV7-7 to TRBJ2-7, with D possibly TRBD1 on 6 matching bases. V was shortened by 2 bases and J by 5 bases, with 10 bases between the two germline ends. Germline values: CDR1 SSHAT, CDR2 FNYEAQ (reference sequence). The CDR3 contains 13 residues.

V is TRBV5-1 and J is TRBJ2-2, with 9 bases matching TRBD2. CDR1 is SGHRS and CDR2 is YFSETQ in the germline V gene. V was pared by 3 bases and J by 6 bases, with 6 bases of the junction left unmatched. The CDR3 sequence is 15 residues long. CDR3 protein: CASSSKGTSPGELFF. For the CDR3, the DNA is TGCGCCAGCAGCTCGAAAGGGACTAGCCCCGGGGAGCTGTTTTTT.